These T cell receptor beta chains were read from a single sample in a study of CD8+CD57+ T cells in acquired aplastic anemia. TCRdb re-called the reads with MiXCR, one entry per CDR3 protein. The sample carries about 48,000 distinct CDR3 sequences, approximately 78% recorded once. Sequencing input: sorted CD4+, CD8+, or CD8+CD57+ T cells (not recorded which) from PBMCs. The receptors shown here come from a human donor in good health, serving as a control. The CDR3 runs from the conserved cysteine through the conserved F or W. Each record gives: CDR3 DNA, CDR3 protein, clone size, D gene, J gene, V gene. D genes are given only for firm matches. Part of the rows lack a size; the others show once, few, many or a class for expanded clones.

CDR3nt: TGCGCCAGCAGCTTGGTCGGGGGCGAAGAGACCCAGTACTTC
CDR3aa: CASSLVGGEETQYF
abundance: once
d_gene: .
j_gene: TRBJ2-5
v_gene: TRBV5-1

CDR3nt: TGCAGCGTAATGGGGACAGTAAATGGCTACACCTTC
CDR3aa: CSVMGTVNGYTF
abundance: .
d_gene: TRBD1
j_gene: TRBJ1-2
v_gene: TRBV29-1

CDR3nt: TGCAGTGCTAGAGATCGAACTATGGGGTCACCCCTCCACTTT
CDR3aa: CSARDRTMGSPLHF
abundance: few
d_gene: .
j_gene: TRBJ1-6
v_gene: TRBV20-1

CDR3nt: TGTGCCAGCAGCTTGGCAGGGGCCTACGAGCAGTACTTC
CDR3aa: CASSLAGAYEQYF
abundance: few
d_gene: .
j_gene: TRBJ2-7
v_gene: TRBV25-1

CDR3nt: TGTGCCAGCAGCCTCTATGCGCCCCGACAGGGGAGGCCCCCCTTTGGAGAGACCCAGTACTTC
CDR3aa: CASSLYAPRQGRPPFGETQYF
abundance: .
d_gene: TRBD1
j_gene: TRBJ2-5
v_gene: TRBV3-1

CDR3nt: TGCAGTGCCATCAGTGAGGGGAACACTGAAGCTTTCTTT
CDR3aa: CSAISEGNTEAFF
abundance: .
d_gene: .
j_gene: TRBJ1-1
v_gene: TRBV20-1

CDR3nt: TGTGCCAGCAGTTACCAACCGGGACAGGGGCGAGGCGAGCAGTACTTC
CDR3aa: CASSYQPGQGRGEQYF
abundance: .
d_gene: TRBD1
j_gene: TRBJ2-7
v_gene: TRBV6-2/TRBV6-3

CDR3nt: TGTGCCAGCAGCTCCAGCCAGTTCTTC
CDR3aa: CASSSSQFF
abundance: once
d_gene: .
j_gene: TRBJ2-1
v_gene: TRBV7-9

CDR3nt: TGTGCCAGCAGCCGCAACGACCGTGACGGCTTGGTCGAGCAGTACTTC
CDR3aa: CASSRNDRDGLVEQYF
abundance: .
d_gene: .
j_gene: TRBJ2-7
v_gene: TRBV11-1

CDR3nt: TGTGCCAGCAGTGAAATTGGGACAGGGATAGGCTACACCTTC
CDR3aa: CASSEIGTGIGYTF
abundance: .
d_gene: TRBD1
j_gene: TRBJ1-2
v_gene: TRBV2

CDR3nt: TGTGCCAGCAGCGTTCAGAGCTCTGGGGCCAACGTCCTGACTTTC
CDR3aa: CASSVQSSGANVLTF
abundance: few
d_gene: .
j_gene: TRBJ2-6
v_gene: TRBV9

CDR3nt: TGTGCCATCAGTGAGTCGGGGGGCCACAACACTGAAGCTTTCTTT
CDR3aa: CAISESGGHNTEAFF
abundance: .
d_gene: .
j_gene: TRBJ1-1
v_gene: TRBV10-3

CDR3nt: TGCAGTGCTAGACGAGCGGGGCTTCTTCAAGAGACCCAGTACTTC
CDR3aa: CSARRAGLLQETQYF
abundance: .
d_gene: TRBD2
j_gene: TRBJ2-5
v_gene: TRBV20-1

CDR3nt: TGCAGTGCGTTGGGCGGACCCTATGGCTACACCTTC
CDR3aa: CSALGGPYGYTF
abundance: .
d_gene: .
j_gene: TRBJ1-2
v_gene: TRBV20-1

CDR3nt: TGTGCCAGCAGCTTAGATTTCGCCGAGCAGTACTTC
CDR3aa: CASSLDFAEQYF
abundance: .
d_gene: .
j_gene: TRBJ2-7
v_gene: TRBV7-9

CDR3nt: TGTGCCAGTAGTGAACTTCAGGATAGCAATCAGCCCCAGTACTTC
CDR3aa: CASSELQDSNQPQYF
abundance: once
d_gene: .
j_gene: TRBJ2-5
v_gene: TRBV19

CDR3nt: TGTGCCAGCAGTGGTGGACAGGCAGTGAGTGGCTACACCTTC
CDR3aa: CASSGGQAVSGYTF
abundance: .
d_gene: TRBD1
j_gene: TRBJ1-2
v_gene: TRBV2

CDR3nt: TGCAGTGCCAACCGCCTACAGGGTTCCGGGGTTGGCGAGCAGTACTTC
CDR3aa: CSANRLQGSGVGEQYF
abundance: .
d_gene: .
j_gene: TRBJ2-7
v_gene: TRBV20-1

CDR3nt: TGTGCCAGCAGCCAAGTCACGGCGTATGGCTACACCTTC
CDR3aa: CASSQVTAYGYTF
abundance: .
d_gene: .
j_gene: TRBJ1-2
v_gene: TRBV9

CDR3nt: TGTGCTAGCGGGGACAGGGGGCGAGATACGCAGTATTTT
CDR3aa: CASGDRGRDTQYF
abundance: few
d_gene: TRBD1
j_gene: TRBJ2-3
v_gene: TRBV5-6

CDR3nt: TGTGCCACGGGGGATGGACAGTATAGCAATCAGCCCCAGCATTTT
CDR3aa: CATGDGQYSNQPQHF
abundance: .
d_gene: .
j_gene: TRBJ1-5
v_gene: TRBV10-3

CDR3nt: TGTGCCAGCAGCACCGGGACCACAGATACGCAGTATTTT
CDR3aa: CASSTGTTDTQYF
abundance: .
d_gene: .
j_gene: TRBJ2-3
v_gene: TRBV25-1

CDR3nt: TGTGCCAGCAGCCCGGGACTAGCGGCTTACGAGCAGTACTTC
CDR3aa: CASSPGLAAYEQYF
abundance: medium-sized
d_gene: TRBD2
j_gene: TRBJ2-7
v_gene: TRBV2

CDR3nt: TGTGCCAGCAGTCAGGGACTGGGGTTTGTCTACGAGCAGTACTTC
CDR3aa: CASSQGLGFVYEQYF
abundance: .
d_gene: .
j_gene: TRBJ2-7
v_gene: TRBV25-1

CDR3nt: TGCAGTGCTAGAGTGCGGGCGGTCCCCAAAGAGACCCAGTACTTC
CDR3aa: CSARVRAVPKETQYF
abundance: .
d_gene: .
j_gene: TRBJ2-5
v_gene: TRBV20-1

CDR3nt: TGTGCCACCGGGACTAGCGGGAGTTATGAGCAGTTCTTC
CDR3aa: CATGTSGSYEQFF
abundance: .
d_gene: TRBD2
j_gene: TRBJ2-1
v_gene: TRBV24-1

CDR3nt: TGCGCCAGCAGCTTGGGCAGGAACTCAGATACGCAGTATTTT
CDR3aa: CASSLGRNSDTQYF
abundance: .
d_gene: .
j_gene: TRBJ2-3
v_gene: TRBV5-1

CDR3nt: TGTGCCAGCAGCGTAGCTGCACAGGGGCTTTCACCCCTCCACTTT
CDR3aa: CASSVAAQGLSPLHF
abundance: once
d_gene: TRBD1
j_gene: TRBJ1-6
v_gene: TRBV9

CDR3nt: TGCAGTGCTGCGTCGGGAAGCAATCAGCCCCAGCATTTT
CDR3aa: CSAASGSNQPQHF
abundance: .
d_gene: .
j_gene: TRBJ1-5
v_gene: TRBV20-1

CDR3nt: TGTGCCAGCAGCGCCGGGACAGGGGTGAGCCAGTACTTC
CDR3aa: CASSAGTGVSQYF
abundance: few
d_gene: TRBD1
j_gene: TRBJ2-5
v_gene: TRBV9

CDR3nt: TGTGCCAGCAGGTCGACAGGGGGTTCGGAGACCCAGTACTTC
CDR3aa: CASRSTGGSETQYF
abundance: .
d_gene: TRBD1
j_gene: TRBJ2-5
v_gene: TRBV24-1

CDR3nt: TGTGCCAGCAGTCCCCTCGGACAGGGTGATTCACCCCTCCACTTT
CDR3aa: CASSPLGQGDSPLHF
abundance: .
d_gene: TRBD1
j_gene: TRBJ1-6
v_gene: TRBV2

CDR3nt: TGTGCCACCAGCGGCGGGACAGGGGATACCGGGGAGCTGTTTTTT
CDR3aa: CATSGGTGDTGELFF
abundance: few
d_gene: TRBD1
j_gene: TRBJ2-2
v_gene: TRBV24-1

CDR3nt: TGTGCCAGCAGCTCAGGACAGGGATGGGGAGATACGCAGTATTTT
CDR3aa: CASSSGQGWGDTQYF
abundance: .
d_gene: TRBD1
j_gene: TRBJ2-3
v_gene: TRBV11-1

CDR3nt: TGTGCCAGATCCTCGGGACCCAATAATTCACCCCTCCACTTT
CDR3aa: CARSSGPNNSPLHF
abundance: .
d_gene: .
j_gene: TRBJ1-6
v_gene: TRBV2

CDR3nt: TGTGCCAGCAGTGCCCTATCGGGGGCAGGGGATACGCAGTATTTT
CDR3aa: CASSALSGAGDTQYF
abundance: .
d_gene: .
j_gene: TRBJ2-3
v_gene: TRBV25-1

CDR3nt: TGTGCCACCAGCAGAGCTAGCGGGGGGGCCGTAGATACGCAGTATTTT
CDR3aa: CATSRASGGAVDTQYF
abundance: few
d_gene: TRBD2
j_gene: TRBJ2-3
v_gene: TRBV15

CDR3nt: TGTGCCAGCAGCGTAGATGGTCCGAACACTGAAGCTTTCTTT
CDR3aa: CASSVDGPNTEAFF
abundance: .
d_gene: .
j_gene: TRBJ1-1
v_gene: TRBV9

CDR3nt: TGTGCCAGCAGCCCGAAGGGACAGGGTTTGAACACTGAAGCTTTCTTT
CDR3aa: CASSPKGQGLNTEAFF
abundance: .
d_gene: TRBD1
j_gene: TRBJ1-1
v_gene: TRBV7-3

CDR3nt: TGTGCCAGCAGGACTCCAACACTGAACACTGAAGCTTTCTTT
CDR3aa: CASRTPTLNTEAFF
abundance: .
d_gene: .
j_gene: TRBJ1-1
v_gene: TRBV2

CDR3nt: TGTGCCAGCAGCTTATATTCATCGACTGAAGCTTTCTTT
CDR3aa: CASSLYSSTEAFF
abundance: .
d_gene: .
j_gene: TRBJ1-1
v_gene: TRBV7-8

CDR3nt: TGTGCCAGCAGTCGCGAGACGACAGCAGAGTATTTT
CDR3aa: CASSRETTAEYF
abundance: many
d_gene: .
j_gene: TRBJ2-3
v_gene: TRBV6-5